A single T cell receptor (beta chain) is shown here with its context. This CDR3 is 15 amino acids long. Germline V gene data show CDR1 as MNHEY and CDR2 as SVGAGI. V lost 6 bases and J lost 2; bases outside the gene matches: 3. The protocol was immunoSEQ multiplex PCR, while the TCRdb copy is restricted to in-frame clones and leaves out a portion. The sample has approximately 90,000 clones, 88% seen once; the top ten hold approximately 15%. This specimen comes from a study of T cell responses to AZD1222 COVID-19 vaccine. The chain uses TRBV6-5 and TRBJ2-5; 13 bases agree with TRBD2. The sample here was peripheral blood, taken on day 0 of AZD1222 vaccination. The clonotype comes from an adult in good health. The CDR3 spells CASSLTSGRQETQYF. DNA for the CDR3: TGTGCCAGCAGCCTGACTAGCGGGAGGCAAGAGACCCAGTACTTC.